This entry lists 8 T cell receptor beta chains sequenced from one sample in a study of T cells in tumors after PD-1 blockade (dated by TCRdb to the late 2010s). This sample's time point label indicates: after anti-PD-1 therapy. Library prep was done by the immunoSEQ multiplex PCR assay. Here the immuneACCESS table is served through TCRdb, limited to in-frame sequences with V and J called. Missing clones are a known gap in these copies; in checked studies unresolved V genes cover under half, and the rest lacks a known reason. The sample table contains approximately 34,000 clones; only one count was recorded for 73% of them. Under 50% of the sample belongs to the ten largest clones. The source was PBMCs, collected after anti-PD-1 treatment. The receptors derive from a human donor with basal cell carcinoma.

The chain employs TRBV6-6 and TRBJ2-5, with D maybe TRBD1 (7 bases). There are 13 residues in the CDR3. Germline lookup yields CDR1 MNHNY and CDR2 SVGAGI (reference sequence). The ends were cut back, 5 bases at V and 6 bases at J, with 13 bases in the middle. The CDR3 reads CASSGGTEKTQYF. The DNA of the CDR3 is TGTGCCAGCAGTGGCGGGACAGAGAAGACCCAGTACTTC.

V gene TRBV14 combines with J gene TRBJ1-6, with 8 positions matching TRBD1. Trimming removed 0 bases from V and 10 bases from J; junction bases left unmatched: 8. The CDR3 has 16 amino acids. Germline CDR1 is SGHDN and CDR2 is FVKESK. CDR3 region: CASSQDSGQGLSPLHF. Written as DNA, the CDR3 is TGTGCCAGCAGCCAAGATAGCGGACAGGGACTGTCACCCCTCCACTTT.

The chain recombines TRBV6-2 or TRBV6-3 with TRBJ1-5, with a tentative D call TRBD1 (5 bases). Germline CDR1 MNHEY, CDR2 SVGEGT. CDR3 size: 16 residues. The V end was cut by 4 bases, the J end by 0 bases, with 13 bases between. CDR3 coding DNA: TGTGCCAGCAGTTTCAAGTCCAGGGCTAGCAATCAGCCCCAGCATTTT. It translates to CASSFKSRASNQPQHF.

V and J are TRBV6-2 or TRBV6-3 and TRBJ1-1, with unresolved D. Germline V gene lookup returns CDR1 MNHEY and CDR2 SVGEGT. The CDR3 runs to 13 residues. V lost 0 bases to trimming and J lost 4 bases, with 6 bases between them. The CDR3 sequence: CASSYSRGTEAFF. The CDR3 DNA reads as TGTGCCAGCAGTTACTCTCGGGGCACTGAAGCTTTCTTT.

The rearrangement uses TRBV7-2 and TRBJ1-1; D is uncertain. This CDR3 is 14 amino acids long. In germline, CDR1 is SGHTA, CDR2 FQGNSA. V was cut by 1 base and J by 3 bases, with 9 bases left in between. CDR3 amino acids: CASSLGGYDTEAFF. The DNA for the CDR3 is TGTGCCAGCAGCTTAGGGGGTTACGACACTGAAGCTTTCTTT.

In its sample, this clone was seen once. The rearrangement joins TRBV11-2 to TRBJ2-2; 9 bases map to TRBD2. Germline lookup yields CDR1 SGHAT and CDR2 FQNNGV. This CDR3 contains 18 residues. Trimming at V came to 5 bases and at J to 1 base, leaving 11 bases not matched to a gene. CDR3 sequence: CASSPQERGAGNTGELFF. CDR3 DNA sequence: TGTGCCAGCAGCCCCCAAGAGCGGGGGGCAGGGAACACCGGGGAGCTGTTTTTT.

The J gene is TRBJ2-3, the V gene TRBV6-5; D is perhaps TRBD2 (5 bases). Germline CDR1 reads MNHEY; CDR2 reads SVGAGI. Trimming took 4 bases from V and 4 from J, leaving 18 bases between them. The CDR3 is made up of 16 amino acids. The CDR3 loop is CASSFSWTPGADTQYF. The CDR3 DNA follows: TGTGCCAGCAGTTTTAGCTGGACTCCGGGCGCAGATACGCAGTATTTT.

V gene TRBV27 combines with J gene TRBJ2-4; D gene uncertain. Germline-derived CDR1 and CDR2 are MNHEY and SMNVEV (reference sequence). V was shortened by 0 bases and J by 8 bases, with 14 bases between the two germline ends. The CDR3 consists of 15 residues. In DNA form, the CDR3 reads TGTGCCAGCAGTTTATCGAACAAGCCCATACACATTCAGTACTTC. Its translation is CASSLSNKPIHIQYF.